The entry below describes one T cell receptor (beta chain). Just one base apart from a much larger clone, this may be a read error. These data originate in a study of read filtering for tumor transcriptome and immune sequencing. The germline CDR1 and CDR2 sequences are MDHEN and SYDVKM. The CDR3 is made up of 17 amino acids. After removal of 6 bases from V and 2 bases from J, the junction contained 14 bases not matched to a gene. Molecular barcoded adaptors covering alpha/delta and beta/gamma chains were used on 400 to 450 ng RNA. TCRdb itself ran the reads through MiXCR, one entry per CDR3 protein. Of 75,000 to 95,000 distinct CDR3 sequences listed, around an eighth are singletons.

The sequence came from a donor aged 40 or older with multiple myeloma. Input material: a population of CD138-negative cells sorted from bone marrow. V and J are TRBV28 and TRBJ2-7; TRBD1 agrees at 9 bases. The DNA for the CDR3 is TGTGCCAGCAGACCAACCTTGGGACAGGGAGTTCCCTACGAGCAGTACTTC. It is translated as CASRPTLGQGVPYEQYF.